The 31 T cell receptor beta chains given below trace back to one sample, sequenced in a study of blood T cell repertoires in COVID-19. Assay used: immunoSEQ multiplex PCR; TCRdb lists only in-frame clones, some missing. The sample lists a few hundred thousand clones; roughly 87% were seen once. Sequences were obtained from peripheral blood. These receptors were obtained from a man younger than 35 with active or convalescent COVID-19.

The chain combines TRBV3-1 (or the pseudogene TRBV3-2) with TRBJ2-7; TRBD2 aligns across 9 bases. V gave up 1 base and J gave up 5 bases; unmatched junction bases: 12. The CDR3 contains 17 residues. Germline CDR1 reads LGHDT; CDR2 reads YNNKEL (reference sequence). This CDR3 reads CASSQGLGGGAEHEQYF. The CDR3 nucleotides read TGTGCCAGCAGCCAAGGCCTGGGCGGGGGGGCCGAGCACGAGCAGTACTTC.

This chain uses TRBV3-1 (or the pseudogene TRBV3-2) with TRBJ2-1, with 8 nucleotides matching TRBD2. With V trimmed by 1 base and J by 4 bases, 3 bases remained unmatched. In germline, CDR1 is LGHDT, CDR2 YNNKEL (reference sequence). CDR3 size: 15 residues. CDR3 residues: CASSQGRGGYNEQFF. Written as DNA, the CDR3 is TGTGCCAGCAGCCAAGGACGGGGGGGTTACAATGAGCAGTTCTTC.

This clone is a singleton in its sample. The CDR3 here is CASGAGTGPLHF. CDR3 DNA: TGTGCCAGCGGCGCGGGCACTGGACCCCTCCACTTT. This sequence joins TRBV12-3 or TRBV12-4 and TRBJ1-6; D ambiguous. CDR3 length: 12 amino acids. V was cut by 8 bases and J by 12 bases, with 14 bases left in between.

The V and J genes are TRBV10-3 and TRBJ1-5, with a possible D match to TRBD1 (5 bases). Looked up from germline, CDR1 is ENHRY and CDR2 is SYGVKD. V lost 1 base and J 0 bases, leaving 7 bases between the germline ends. The CDR3 covers 15 residues. CDR3 protein: CAISEYDSSNQPQHF. The CDR3 coding sequence is TGTGCCATCAGTGAGTACGACAGTAGCAATCAGCCCCAGCATTTT.

The chain carries TRBV27 and TRBJ2-1; 7 nucleotides line up with TRBD1. Germline V gene data show CDR1 as MNHEY and CDR2 as SMNVEV (reference sequence). This CDR3 has 16 amino acids. Trimming cost V 4 bases and J 0 bases; bases outside gene matches: 6. In DNA, the CDR3 is TGTGCCAGCAGTTCCAGGGGGTTAAGCTCCTACAATGAGCAGTTCTTC. Protein: CASSSRGLSSYNEQFF.

The genes are TRBV11-2 and TRBJ2-1; 9 bases are a match to TRBD2. The CDR3 contains 15 residues. V was pared by 6 bases and J by 10 bases, with 13 bases of the junction left unmatched. CDR1 is SGHAT and CDR2 is FQNNGV in the germline V gene. This chain's CDR3 is CASSAGVTSGTEQFF. Written as DNA, the CDR3 is TGTGCCAGCAGTGCAGGTGTGACTAGCGGTACAGAGCAGTTCTTC.

This clone was observed a few times. V and J are TRBV5-1 and TRBJ2-5; D not certain. V shed 0 bases and J shed 1 base, with 7 bases lying between them. Per germline, CDR1 SGHRS and CDR2 YFSETQ. The CDR3 totals 14 residues. CDR3 coding DNA: TGCGCCAGCAGCTTGGTGCCTATCCAAGAGACCCAGTACTTC. Its protein is CASSLVPIQETQYF. The full variable domain, its missing parts supplied by reference TRBV5-1 and TRBJ2-5, is KAGVTQTPRYLIKTRGQQVTLSCSPISGHRSVSWYQQTPGQGLQFLFEYFSETQRNKGNFPGRFSGRQFSNSRSEMNVSTLELGDSALYLCASSLVPIQETQYFGPGTRLLVL.

This clone was seen just once. This chain connects TRBV14 to TRBJ1-6, with 7 bases lining up with TRBD1. Germline CDR1 is SGHDN and CDR2 is FVKESK. J gave up 5 bases and V 1 base, and 2 bases lay outside the gene matches. The CDR3 is 15 amino acids. The CDR3 reads CASSQGQGHNSPLHF. The CDR3 region has the DNA TGTGCCAGCAGCCAAGGACAGGGTCATAATTCACCCCTCCACTTT. The variable domain in full, with the rest retrieved from reference TRBV14 and TRBJ1-6, is EAGVTQFPSHSVIEKGQTVTLRCDPISGHDNLYWYRRVMGKEIKFLLHFVKESKQDESGMPNNRFLAERTGGTYSTLKVQPAELEDSGVYFCASSQGQGHNSPLHFGNGTRLTVT.

This chain uses TRBV2 with TRBJ1-4, with TRBD1 as a possible D gene (5 bases). This CDR3 is 14 amino acids long. V dropped 8 bases and J dropped 0 bases, with 10 bases sitting between them. Per the germline V gene, CDR1 is SNHLY and CDR2 is FYNNEI. The CDR3 spells CASFLTATNEKLFF. CDR3 sequence (DNA): TGTGCCAGCTTCCTGACAGCAACTAATGAAAAACTGTTTTTT.

The rearrangement links TRBV5-5 to TRBJ1-1; TRBD1 matches at 8 bases. V was pared by 4 bases and J by 3 bases, with 5 bases of the junction left unmatched. CDR1 and CDR2 (germline): SGHKS, YYEKEE (reference sequence). This CDR3 is 14 amino acids long. The CDR3 sequence is CASSVGQAYTEAFF. DNA for the CDR3: TGTGCCAGCAGCGTGGGACAGGCGTACACTGAAGCTTTCTTT.

The V gene is TRBV29-1, the J gene TRBJ1-2; maybe TRBD1 (6 bases). This CDR3 contains 14 residues. The V and J ends lost 7 bases and 0 bases respectively, with 15 bases between them. Germline V gives CDR1 SQVTM, CDR2 ANQGSEA. For the CDR3, the DNA is TGCAGCGCTGCGACAGGTACATCTAACTATGGCTACACCTTC. It is translated as CSAATGTSNYGYTF.

The chain links TRBV2 to TRBJ1-1; D not resolved. The CDR3 is 12 residues long. The germline V gene encodes CDR1 SNHLY and CDR2 FYNNEI. V dropped 4 bases and J dropped 10 bases, with 13 bases sitting between them. The CDR3 protein is CASSAGTVGAFF. CDR3 DNA sequence: TGTGCCAGCAGTGCGGGAACTGTGGGAGCTTTCTTT. The variable domain in full, completed from reference TRBV2 and TRBJ1-1, reads EPEVTQTPSHQVTQMGQEVILRCVPISNHLYFYWYRQILGQKVEFLVSFYNNEISEKSEIFDDQFSVERPDGSNFTLKIRSTKLEDSAMYFCASSAGTVGAFFGQGTRLTVV.

The genes are TRBV18 and TRBJ1-1; maybe TRBD1 (5 bases). The germline V gene has CDR1 KGHSH and CDR2 LQKENI. V lost 3 bases to trimming and J lost 1 base, with 15 bases between them. The CDR3 totals 16 residues. DNA of the CDR3: TGTGCCAGCTCACCCACATGGGGCAGCGCGAACACTGAAGCTTTCTTT. Its protein is CASSPTWGSANTEAFF.

This chain uses TRBV6-5 with TRBJ2-3; TRBD2 matches 11 bases. J gave up 6 bases and V 4 bases, and 6 bases lay outside the gene matches. Germline V gene data show CDR1 as MNHEY and CDR2 as SVGAGI. This CDR3 spans 15 amino acids. This chain's CDR3 is CASSFSGGARDTQYF. CDR3 DNA: TGTGCCAGCAGTTTTAGCGGGGGGGCCCGCGATACGCAGTATTTT.

J is TRBJ2-1 and V is TRBV16, with 9 nucleotides matching TRBD1. The trim removed 3 bases at V and 6 bases at J, leaving 6 bases unmatched. Germline V gene sequence: CDR1 KGHSY, CDR2 FQNENV. The CDR3 contains 15 residues. In nucleotides, the CDR3 is TGTGCCAGCAGCCAGACGGGACAGGGTGGCAATGAGCAGTTCTTC. Its protein is CASSQTGQGGNEQFF.

J is TRBJ1-1 and V is TRBV5-5, with D unclear. Germline-derived CDR1 and CDR2 are SGHKS and YYEKEE (reference sequence). The CDR3 totals 18 residues. Trimming left V 4 bases short and J 0 bases short, with 22 bases between. CDR3 coding DNA: TGTGCCAGCAGCCCCCGGGGTCGATCAGTAACCATGAACACTGAAGCTTTCTTT. Amino acids: CASSPRGRSVTMNTEAFF.

This clone was found a few times. This chain connects TRBV12-3 or TRBV12-4 to TRBJ2-7; TRBD1 is a possible D gene (6 bases). The CDR3 spans 12 residues. Trimming pared 5 bases from V and 6 bases from J, leaving 11 bases between. The CDR3 nucleotides are TGTGCCAGCAGTCGCAACAGGGTCGAGCAGTACTTC. It yields the protein CASSRNRVEQYF.

The CDR3 is CASSQDWGTNTDTQYF. The CDR3 DNA is TGTGCCAGCAGCCAAGATTGGGGGACTAACACAGATACGCAGTATTTT. The chain has TRBV14 and TRBJ2-3; 7 bases line up with TRBD2. Germline V CDR1 and CDR2: SGHDN, FVKESK. This CDR3 comprises 16 residues. With V trimmed by 0 bases and J by 2 bases, 5 bases remained unmatched.

The V gene is TRBV25-1, the J gene TRBJ2-1; possible D gene TRBD2, 6 bases. This CDR3 comprises 15 residues. Germline assignment: CDR1 MGHDK and CDR2 SYGVNS. Trimming removed 4 bases from V and 5 bases from J, with 15 bases in between. This CDR3 reads CASSVRTGTHNEQFF. As DNA, the CDR3 is TGTGCCAGCAGTGTTAGGACCGGGACTCACAATGAGCAGTTCTTC.

The DNA of the CDR3 is TGTGCCAGCAACCTACAGGGGGCTAACTATGGCTACACCTTC. It yields the protein CASNLQGANYGYTF. The rearrangement links TRBV2 to TRBJ1-2, with 8 bases matching TRBD1. V lost 7 bases to trimming and J lost 0 bases; unmatched junction nucleotides: 4. The CDR3 totals 14 residues. Germline CDR1 and CDR2: SNHLY and FYNNEI.

The rearrangement uses TRBV7-2 and TRBJ2-1, with a weak D call TRBD2 (6 bases). There are 14 residues in the CDR3. With 4 bases removed from V and 4 bases from J, the gap between germline ends came to 11 bases. CDR1 and CDR2 (germline): SGHTA, FQGNSA. The CDR3 DNA reads as TGTGCCAGCAGCTACCGCGGGGCGTACAATGAGCAGTTCTTC. Its protein product is CASSYRGAYNEQFF. Together with reference TRBV7-2 and TRBJ2-1, the CDR3 gives the full variable domain: GAGVSQSPSNKVTEKGKDVELRCDPISGHTALYWYRQSLGQGLEFLIYFQGNSAPDKSGLPSDRFSAERTGGSVSTLTIQRTQQEDSAVYLCASSYRGAYNEQFFGPGTRLTVL.

The chain has TRBV5-4 and TRBJ2-5; D is ambiguous. V was cut by 1 base and J by 2 bases, with 6 bases left in between. The CDR3 is 13 amino acids. Germline loops: CDR1 SGHNT, CDR2 YYREEE (reference sequence). As DNA, the CDR3 is TGTGCCAGCAGCTTGACAGAACAAGAGACCCAGTACTTC. As protein: CASSLTEQETQYF.

This sequence joins TRBV19 and TRBJ2-3; D may be TRBD1 (6 bases). Germline CDR1 and CDR2: LNHDA and SQIVND (reference sequence). The ends were cut back, 5 bases at V and 4 bases at J, with 16 bases in the middle. This CDR3 has 15 residues. CDR3 residues: CASSLGAGWSDTQYF. The CDR3 DNA follows: TGTGCCAGTAGTCTGGGGGCAGGGTGGTCAGATACGCAGTATTTT.

The V and J genes are TRBV19 and TRBJ1-1; 9 nucleotides align to TRBD1. The CDR3 totals 17 residues. The V and J ends lost 4 bases and 1 base, in that order; junction bases with no gene match: 10. Germline CDR1 reads LNHDA; CDR2 reads SQIVND (reference sequence). The CDR3 loop is CASSTPRQGGANTEAFF. The CDR3 region has the DNA TGTGCCAGTAGTACCCCCCGACAGGGGGGCGCGAACACTGAAGCTTTCTTT.

The V and J genes are TRBV6-6 and TRBJ2-3, with 9 bases aligning to TRBD2. The CDR3 has 14 amino acids. Germline values: CDR1 MNHNY, CDR2 SVGAGI (reference sequence). The trim removed 8 bases at V and 2 bases at J, leaving 5 bases unmatched. CDR3 residues: CASQLAGPTDTQYF. The CDR3 DNA sequence: TGTGCCAGCCAACTAGCGGGCCCCACAGATACGCAGTATTTT.

The rearrangement uses TRBV5-1 and TRBJ2-5, with D tentatively TRBD2 (5 bases). The V end was cut by 3 bases, the J end by 7 bases, with 16 bases between. The CDR3 length is 14 residues. Germline CDR1 reads SGHRS; CDR2 reads YFSETQ. In DNA form, the CDR3 reads TGCGCCAGCAGCTCCTCGACCCAAGAGGGGACCCAGTACTTC. The encoded protein is CASSSSTQEGTQYF. Looking up the rest from reference TRBV5-1 and TRBJ2-5 gives the full variable domain: KAGVTQTPRYLIKTRGQQVTLSCSPISGHRSVSWYQQTPGQGLQFLFEYFSETQRNKGNFPGRFSGRQFSNSRSEMNVSTLELGDSALYLCASSSSTQEGTQYFGPGTRLLVL.

This chain joins TRBV21-1 and TRBJ2-2; the table names TRBD2, a call not compared with the DNA. TRBV21-1 is labeled a pseudogene. The CDR3 totals 16 residues. This chain's CDR3 is CASSKENSGVTGELFF. The CDR3, as DNA: TGTGCCAGCAGCAAAGAGAATAGCGGGGTCACCGGGGAGCTGTTTTTT.

The chain combines TRBV10-2 with TRBJ1-6; perhaps TRBD1 as D (6 bases). Germline V gives CDR1 WSHSY, CDR2 SAAADI. The CDR3 totals 14 residues. Trimming stripped 2 bases from V and 9 bases from J, with 11 bases between. The CDR3 is CASSETGIFSPLHF. The DNA of the CDR3 is TGCGCCAGCAGTGAGACAGGGATTTTTTCACCCCTCCACTTT.

The sample holds a few counts of this clone. V gene TRBV6-5 combines with J gene TRBJ2-7; 10 bases match TRBD2. This CDR3 region has 16 residues. The V gene end was trimmed by 4 bases and the J gene end by 7 bases; junction bases not matched to a gene: 13. Germline V lookup: CDR1 MNHEY, CDR2 SVGAGI. CDR3 protein: CASSFLAGASDWEQYF. DNA for the CDR3: TGTGCCAGCAGTTTTCTAGCGGGAGCATCGGATTGGGAGCAGTACTTC.

This CDR3 is CASSLLDSLNTEAFF. The DNA of the CDR3 is TGTGCCAGCAGTTTGTTGGACAGCTTGAACACTGAAGCTTTCTTT. The chain uses TRBV28 and TRBJ1-1, with a weak D call TRBD1 (6 bases). The CDR3 consists of 15 residues. The V end was cut by 3 bases, the J end by 0 bases, with 11 bases between. Per the germline V gene, CDR1 is MDHEN and CDR2 is SYDVKM.

This sequence joins TRBV20-1 and TRBJ2-1; D possibly corresponds to TRBD2 (5 bases). The V and J ends lost 3 bases and 3 bases respectively, with 9 bases between them. Germline CDR1 DFQATT, CDR2 SNEGSKA (reference sequence). The CDR3 is 13 residues long. CDR3 coding DNA: TGCAGTGCTAGTCGGGGATACTACAATGAGCAGTTCTTC. It yields the protein CSASRGYYNEQFF.